This T cell receptor (beta chain) was documented in a study of cytomegalovirus exposure and HLA in healthy donors. Background on the study: Earlier, approximately 190 million T cells were analyzed, and over 95 million unique TCR beta sequences were found among them.

PCR used 60 Vbeta primers and 13 Jbeta primers. Profiled with immunoSEQ multiplex PCR; TCRdb holds only in-frame clones, not every one. The table has about 110,000 clones, roughly 84% seen once. Broader study findings: The dataset shows that most TCR sequences were rare, while some public TCRs occurred in many donors. An analysis was carried out later, and it reportedly showed fewer N-insertions in an Asian-associated ancestry cluster than the approximately 670-donor mean. Most of the TCR beta V segments (in an earlier analysis) were productive either about 87% or about 30% of the time.

Concerning this clone: What it binds is unknown.

V lost 2 bases and J 6 bases, leaving 10 bases between the germline ends. The V gene's germline CDR1 is LNHDA and CDR2 SQIVND (reference sequence). The CDR3 consists of 13 residues. The chain recombines TRBV19 with TRBJ1-2, with D tentatively TRBD1 (6 bases). Sequencing was done on a sample of PBMCs. This clonotype was sampled from a man aged 25-40 years in good health and CMV-seropositive. CDR3 sequence (DNA): TGTGCCAGTAGTATAATATACAGGGATGGCTACACCTTC. Protein sequence: CASSIIYRDGYTF.